This T cell receptor (beta chain) came from a study of T-cell reconstitution after alpha-beta-depleted transplantation in children. This CDR3 is 14 amino acids long. Per the germline V gene, CDR1 is SGHRS and CDR2 is YFSETQ. J gave up 8 bases and V 2 bases, and 3 bases lay outside the gene matches. A TCRbeta library incorporating unique molecular identifiers was prepared. In TCRdb, the PCR reads were re-called with MiXCR into one record per CDR3 protein. The sample shows almost 500,000 distinct CDR3 sequences, roughly a tenth of them seen only once. Notes on the study in general: Surviving recipient T cells and thymic progenitors underlay high day-60 TCRbeta diversity in some patients.

This clonotype has a count of ten or more. The antigen is not known. This receptor was taken from a child under 10 years old with inherited bone marrow failure, due to receive a stem cell transplant. The chain has TRBV5-1 and TRBJ2-1, with 11 nucleotides matching TRBD2. The source was PBMCs, collected before TCRalphabeta/CD19-depleted stem cell transplant. The chain's CDR3 is CASSLLAGADEQFF. The CDR3 DNA sequence: TGCGCCAGCAGCTTACTAGCGGGAGCCGATGAGCAGTTCTTC.